Listed below are T cell receptor beta chains from one sample, sequenced in a study of T cell responses to AZD1222 COVID-19 vaccine. Assay: immunoSEQ multiplex PCR; the TCRdb copy retains only in-frame clones and omits some. The profile covers some 120,000 clones, with just over 85% appearing a single time and around 8% taken by the ten largest. The specimen comprised peripheral blood, sampled on day 0 of AZD1222 vaccination. Source of these receptors: an adult in good health. Both conserved end residues are part of each CDR3. A D gene is named only where the DNA matches it firmly. A clone size is listed for some rows: how often the clone was seen (once, few, many), or a class if it is expanded.

D gene	V gene	clone size	J gene	CDR3 protein	CDR3 DNA
TRBD1	TRBV4-1	once	TRBJ2-7	CASSQALGQSYEQYF	TGCGCCAGCAGCCAAGCTCTGGGACAGTCCTACGAGCAGTACTTC
.	TRBV7-2	once	TRBJ1-3	CASSLGRAGNTIYF	TGTGCCAGCAGCTTAGGTAGGGCTGGAAACACCATATATTTT
TRBD2	TRBV24-1	.	TRBJ2-1	CATSDFGLAGGNNEQFF	TGTGCCACCAGTGATTTTGGACTAGCGGGGGGGAACAATGAGCAGTTCTTC
TRBD1	TRBV19	.	TRBJ1-2	CASGQGAGYGYTF	TGTGCCAGTGGCCAGGGGGCTGGCTATGGCTACACCTTC
.	TRBV14	.	TRBJ1-3	CASSPRADTIYF	TGTGCCAGCAGCCCCCGGGCGGACACCATATATTTT
.	TRBV7-8	.	TRBJ1-1	CASSGDRNTEAFF	TGTGCCAGCAGCGGTGACAGGAACACTGAAGCTTTCTTT
.	TRBV6-5	.	TRBJ2-7	CASRETGGVSYEQYF	TGTGCCAGCAGGGAGACAGGTGGGGTTAGCTACGAGCAGTACTTC
TRBD2	TRBV28	.	TRBJ2-1	CASSLVGGRIDGNEQFF	TGTGCCAGCAGTTTGGTCGGGGGGAGGATCGATGGCAATGAGCAGTTCTTC
.	TRBV7-2	few	TRBJ2-5	CASSLVVAVKEETQYF	TGTGCCAGCAGCTTAGTGGTAGCGGTCAAAGAAGAGACCCAGTACTTC
.	TRBV5-6	.	TRBJ2-7	CASSLGGDFYEQYF	TGTGCCAGCAGCCTGGGCGGGGATTTCTACGAGCAGTACTTC
TRBD1	TRBV9	.	TRBJ2-7	CASSRPGTGVYEQYF	TGTGCCAGCAGCAGGCCCGGGACAGGGGTCTACGAGCAGTACTTC
TRBD1	TRBV5-4	.	TRBJ1-3	CASSYYRGPGNTIYF	TGTGCCAGCAGCTACTACAGGGGGCCTGGAAACACCATATATTTT
TRBD2	TRBV19	.	TRBJ2-1	CASTIMGGTTPNEQFF	TGTGCCAGTACCATTATGGGTGGGACTACCCCAAATGAGCAGTTCTTC
TRBD1	TRBV6-1	.	TRBJ2-7	CASSARGEGASYEQYF	TGTGCCAGCAGTGCAAGGGGCGAGGGGGCCTCCTACGAGCAGTACTTC
TRBD2	TRBV7-2	.	TRBJ2-7	CASSFLAGGPHEQYF	TGTGCCAGCAGCTTCCTAGCGGGAGGGCCCCACGAGCAGTACTTC
.	TRBV7-9	.	TRBJ2-5	CASSLGTGVRETQYF	TGTGCCAGCAGCCTCGGAACGGGAGTTAGAGAGACCCAGTACTTC
TRBD1	TRBV6-5	.	TRBJ1-5	CASGQGLGQPQHF	TGTGCCAGCGGACAGGGACTGGGTCAGCCCCAGCATTTT
TRBD2	TRBV4-1	.	TRBJ2-7	CASSQGLAARSYEQYF	TGCGCCAGCAGCCAAGGACTAGCGGCTCGCTCCTACGAGCAGTACTTC
.	TRBV6-5	few	TRBJ1-2	CASSYFPGANYGYTF	TGTGCCAGCAGTTATTTTCCGGGGGCGAACTATGGCTACACCTTC
.	TRBV5-1	.	TRBJ2-2	CASSLEGGWTGELFF	TGCGCCAGCAGCTTGGAAGGGGGATGGACCGGGGAGCTGTTTTTT
.	TRBV5-1	.	TRBJ2-2	CASSFATSNTGELFF	TGCGCCAGCAGCTTCGCGACATCGAACACCGGGGAGCTGTTTTTT
TRBD1	TRBV11-2	.	TRBJ2-7	CASSPWTGGGEQYF	TGTGCCAGCAGCCCCTGGACAGGGGGCGGCGAGCAGTACTTC
.	TRBV12-3/TRBV12-4	.	TRBJ2-7	CASSFSLPHEQYF	TGTGCCAGCAGTTTCTCCCTGCCCCACGAGCAGTACTTC
TRBD1	TRBV27	.	TRBJ2-7	CASSILGQGTYEQYF	TGTGCCAGCAGTATACTGGGACAGGGCACCTACGAGCAGTACTTC
TRBD2	TRBV27	.	TRBJ2-7	CASSSSRASGSIFLGYEQYF	TGTGCCAGCAGTTCCTCGAGGGCTAGCGGGAGCATTTTTTTGGGGTACGAGCAGTACTTC
.	TRBV20-1	.	TRBJ2-7	CSASYRGLSEQYF	TGCAGTGCTAGTTACAGGGGACTCAGCGAGCAGTACTTC
TRBD2	TRBV7-6	.	TRBJ2-1	CASSPRTSGRGDYNEQFF	TGTGCCAGCAGCCCCCGGACTAGCGGGAGAGGGGATTACAATGAGCAGTTCTTC
TRBD2	TRBV15	.	TRBJ2-3	CATSRDFGTSGGTDTQYF	TGTGCCACCAGCAGAGATTTCGGGACTAGCGGGGGGACAGATACGCAGTATTTT
TRBD1	TRBV30	.	TRBJ1-1	CAWGRQGSLNTEAFF	TGTGCCTGGGGTAGACAGGGTTCCTTGAACACTGAAGCTTTCTTT
.	TRBV18	.	TRBJ2-3	CASSHRDGSTDTQYF	TGTGCCAGCTCACACCGGGACGGGAGCACAGATACGCAGTATTTT
.	TRBV27	.	TRBJ2-2	CASSLSRANTGELFF	TGTGCCAGCAGTTTAAGCCGGGCGAACACCGGGGAGCTGTTTTTT
TRBD1	TRBV11-3	.	TRBJ1-3	CASSLSRGQTDTIYF	TGTGCCAGCAGCTTATCCAGGGGGCAGACGGACACCATATATTTT
.	TRBV27	.	TRBJ1-2	CASSPDGVNPYGYTF	TGTGCCAGCAGCCCTGATGGAGTAAACCCTTATGGCTACACCTTC
TRBD1	TRBV5-1	.	TRBJ2-5	CASSRRTGDGTQYF	TGCGCCAGCAGCAGACGGACAGGGGATGGGACCCAGTACTTC
.	TRBV6-4	.	TRBJ1-1	CASKGQNTEAFF	TGTGCCAGCAAAGGACAGAACACTGAAGCTTTCTTT
.	TRBV15	.	TRBJ1-6	CATSERNSPLHF	TGTGCCACCAGCGAAAGGAATTCACCCCTCCACTTT
TRBD2	TRBV9	.	TRBJ2-7	CASSVGTSGYEQYF	TGTGCCAGCAGCGTAGGTACTAGCGGATACGAGCAGTACTTC
.	TRBV10-2	.	TRBJ2-1	CASSDPLILVYNEQFF	TGCGCCAGCAGTGATCCATTAATTCTAGTCTACAATGAGCAGTTCTTC
.	TRBV9	.	TRBJ2-3	CASSVVQGSTDTQYF	TGTGCCAGCAGCGTAGTACAGGGATCCACAGATACGCAGTATTTT
.	TRBV28	once	TRBJ1-1	CASSLSLTEAFF	TGTGCCAGCAGTCTCAGCCTCACTGAAGCTTTCTTT
.	TRBV12-3/TRBV12-4	.	TRBJ1-2	CASSLGHTF	TGTGCCAGCAGTTTGGGCCACACCTTC
TRBD1	TRBV25-1	.	TRBJ2-6	CASSESPGQGTGANVLTF	TGTGCCAGCAGTGAATCACCGGGACAGGGAACGGGGGCCAACGTCCTGACTTTC
.	TRBV6-5	.	TRBJ1-1	CASGRDEAFF	TGTGCCAGTGGGAGAGATGAAGCTTTCTTT
.	TRBV6-5	few	TRBJ1-2	CASSFGGSYGYTF	TGTGCCAGCAGTTTTGGGGGTTCCTATGGCTACACCTTC
.	TRBV19	.	TRBJ1-3	CASMQDFWPGNTIYF	TGTGCCAGTATGCAGGATTTCTGGCCTGGAAACACCATATATTTT
TRBD2	TRBV7-8	.	TRBJ2-1	CASSRRTSGIVGNEQFF	TGTGCCAGCAGCCGCCGGACTAGCGGGATTGTCGGCAATGAGCAGTTCTTC
TRBD2	TRBV11-3	.	TRBJ2-7	CASSLGRTSGDEEQYF	TGTGCCAGCAGCTTAGGAAGGACTAGCGGAGATGAGGAGCAGTACTTC
.	TRBV7-9	.	TRBJ1-1	CASSAPSNTEAFF	TGTGCCAGCAGCGCTCCATCGAACACTGAAGCTTTCTTT
TRBD2	TRBV19	.	TRBJ2-5	CASSIGLSGSVQETQYF	TGTGCCAGTAGTATTGGCCTAAGCGGGAGTGTCCAAGAGACCCAGTACTTC
TRBD2	TRBV5-8	.	TRBJ2-5	CASSPGLAGGIPRETQYF	TGTGCCAGCAGCCCGGGACTAGCGGGGGGTATACCACGAGAGACCCAGTACTTC
TRBD1	TRBV6-5	.	TRBJ2-7	CASSIRDRGYEQYF	TGTGCCAGCAGTATCCGGGACAGAGGCTACGAGCAGTACTTC
TRBD1	TRBV6-1	.	TRBJ1-2	CASSAQAGTGPYGYTF	TGTGCCAGCAGTGCGCAAGCCGGGACAGGACCTTATGGCTACACCTTC
.	TRBV29-1	.	TRBJ1-2	CSAGTSGAGYTF	TGCAGCGCGGGAACCTCAGGGGCTGGCTACACCTTC